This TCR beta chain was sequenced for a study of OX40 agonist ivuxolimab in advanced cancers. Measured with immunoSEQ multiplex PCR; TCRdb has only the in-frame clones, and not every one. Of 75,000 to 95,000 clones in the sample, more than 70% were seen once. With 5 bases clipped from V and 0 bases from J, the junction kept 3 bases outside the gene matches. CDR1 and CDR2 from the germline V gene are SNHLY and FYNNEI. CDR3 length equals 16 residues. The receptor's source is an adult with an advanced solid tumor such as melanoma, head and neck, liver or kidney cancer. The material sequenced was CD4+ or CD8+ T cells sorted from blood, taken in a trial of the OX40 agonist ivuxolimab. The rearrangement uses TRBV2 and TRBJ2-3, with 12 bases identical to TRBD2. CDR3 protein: CASSTTSGGSTDTQYF. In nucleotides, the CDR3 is TGTGCCAGCAGTACTACTAGCGGGGGGAGCACAGATACGCAGTATTTT.